The 21 T cell receptor beta chains given below trace back to one sample, sequenced in a study of cytomegalovirus exposure and HLA in healthy donors. Clones were read by immunoSEQ multiplex PCR, and TCRdb kept only the in-frame ones, dropping some. The table lists about 330,000 clones, around 86% of them singletons. Sequencing was carried out using PBMCs. The source of these receptors is a woman aged 18-29 years in good health and CMV-seronegative.

This chain joins TRBV6-5 and TRBJ1-2; D is ambiguous. Trimming removed 6 bases at V and 8 bases at J, with 16 bases between. The CDR3 is made up of 13 amino acids. Germline CDR1 MNHEY, CDR2 SVGAGI. The CDR3 bases are TGTGCCAGCAGCCTCGGATTGGCGAGGGGCTACACCTTC. Its protein product is CASSLGLARGYTF.

Only one count was recorded for this clone. This chain uses TRBV10-2 with TRBJ2-7, with 9 bases fitting TRBD2. The V and J ends lost 0 bases and 0 bases, in that order; junction bases with no gene match: 3. Germline V lookup: CDR1 WSHSY, CDR2 SAAADI. CDR3 length equals 16 residues. The CDR3 DNA is TGCGCCAGCAGTGAGTCGGGTAGCGGGAGCTCCTACGAGCAGTACTTC. Its translation: CASSESGSGSSYEQYF.

Note on this clone: The identical CDR3 is also encoded by other nucleotide sequences in the sample. The rearrangement uses TRBV5-4 and TRBJ2-5; the match to TRBD2 covers 10 bases. The CDR3 consists of 14 residues. Germline CDR1 is SGHNT and CDR2 is YYREEE (reference sequence). V was clipped by 0 bases and J by 5 bases; unmatched bases: 1. CDR3 region: CASSLGLAGETQYF. For the CDR3, the DNA is TGTGCCAGCAGCTTGGGACTAGCGGGTGAGACCCAGTACTTC.

The chain is built from TRBV6-5 and TRBJ2-2, with 10 bases that match TRBD2. The CDR3 is 15 amino acids. Germline V lookup: CDR1 MNHEY, CDR2 SVGAGI. Trimming removed 2 bases from V and 6 bases from J; junction bases left unmatched: 3. CDR3 in DNA: TGTGCCAGCAGTTACCTAGCGGGAGAAGCCGGGGAGCTGTTTTTT. Amino acid sequence: CASSYLAGEAGELFF.

This clone showed up just once. This chain joins TRBV5-1 and TRBJ2-7; the match to TRBD2 covers 8 bases. This CDR3 comprises 13 residues. The ends lost 3 bases at V and 3 bases at J; junction bases unmatched: 2. Germline CDR1 is SGHRS and CDR2 is YFSETQ. The CDR3 DNA is TGCGCCAGCAGCTCCGGGACTAGCTACGAGCAGTACTTC. Translation: CASSSGTSYEQYF.

The J gene is TRBJ2-3, the V gene TRBV5-1, with 11 bases identical to TRBD1. V was clipped by 4 bases and J by 4 bases; unmatched bases: 2. The CDR3 runs to 14 residues. In germline, CDR1 is SGHRS, CDR2 YFSETQ. The CDR3 DNA sequence: TGCGCCAGCAGCAGGGGACAGGGGGCAGATACGCAGTATTTT. It specifies CASSRGQGADTQYF.

This clone was observed a single time. The chain employs TRBV11-3 and TRBJ2-2; TRBD2 aligns across 10 bases. Losses at the gene ends were 5 bases for V and 6 bases for J; bases not matched to a gene: 12. Germline V gene lookup returns CDR1 SGHNT and CDR2 YENEEA. This CDR3 has 17 amino acids. CDR3: CASSPSGSGGNAGELFF. CDR3 sequence (DNA): TGTGCCAGCAGCCCTAGCGGGAGTGGAGGAAATGCCGGGGAGCTGTTTTTT.

The V gene is TRBV15, the J gene TRBJ1-2; TRBD1 is a possible D gene (5 bases). Germline CDR1 is LNHNV and CDR2 is YYDKDF (reference sequence). Trimming removed 5 bases at V and 2 bases at J, with 6 bases between. The CDR3 contains 12 residues. The chain's CDR3 is CATSPGNYGYTF. CDR3 DNA sequence: TGTGCCACCAGCCCAGGGAACTATGGCTACACCTTC. The whole variable domain, remainder taken from reference TRBV15 and TRBJ1-2, is DAMVIQNPRYQVTQFGKPVTLSCSQTLNHNVMYWYQQKSSQAPKLLFHYYDKDFNNEADTPDNFQSRRPNTSFCFLDIRSPGLGDTAMYLCATSPGNYGYTFGSGTRLTVV.

V usage is TRBV6-5 and J usage is TRBJ2-7; D uncertain. The CDR3 length is 16 residues. Germline-derived CDR1 and CDR2 are MNHEY and SVGAGI. V was shortened by 0 bases and J by 2 bases, with 14 bases between the two germline ends. The CDR3 protein is CASSYSVAASTYEQYF. The CDR3 DNA reads as TGTGCCAGCAGTTACTCGGTCGCTGCGTCTACCTACGAGCAGTACTTC.

The gene calls are TRBV7-8 and TRBJ2-3, with TRBD1 matching 8 bases. Per the germline V gene, CDR1 is SGHVS and CDR2 is FQNEAQ. J gave up 1 base and V 2 bases, and 5 bases lay outside the gene matches. The CDR3 consists of 16 residues. The CDR3 reads CASSLNPDRGTDTQYF. The CDR3 region has the DNA TGTGCCAGCAGCTTAAACCCGGACAGGGGCACAGATACGCAGTATTTT.

The chain employs TRBV13 and TRBJ1-2; 9 bases fit TRBD1. The CDR3 has 14 amino acids. Germline V lookup: CDR1 PRHDT, CDR2 FYEKMQ (reference sequence). The V segment lost 5 bases and the J segment 2 bases; nucleotides outside the gene matches: 3. The CDR3 coding sequence is TGTGCCAGCAGCGCCGGGACAGGGAACTATGGCTACACCTTC. It yields the protein CASSAGTGNYGYTF.

The rearrangement links TRBV5-4 to TRBJ2-1, with D maybe TRBD2 (5 bases). CDR1 is SGHNT and CDR2 is YYREEE in the germline V gene (reference sequence). The CDR3 runs to 13 residues. The germline V and J ends were trimmed by 3 bases and 4 bases, with 8 bases remaining between them. CDR3 region: CASSSDFYNEQFF. CDR3 DNA: TGTGCCAGCAGCTCGGACTTTTACAATGAGCAGTTCTTC.

This chain uses TRBV7-3 with TRBJ2-3; 8 nucleotides agree with TRBD2. The V segment lost 0 bases and the J segment 0 bases; nucleotides outside the gene matches: 2. Germline V gene sequence: CDR1 SGHTA, CDR2 FQGTGA. The CDR3 loop spans 16 amino acids. The CDR3 DNA reads as TGTGCCAGCAGCTTAACTAGCGGGACTAGCACAGATACGCAGTATTTT. It translates to CASSLTSGTSTDTQYF.

A remark on this clone: Germline is not matched at one junction end, which may reflect a read error. The genes are TRBV28 and TRBJ2-7; 7 nucleotides match TRBD1. CDR3 size: 12 residues. Per the germline V gene, CDR1 is MDHEN and CDR2 is SYDVKM. CDR3 DNA sequence: TGTGCCAGCAGTTTAGGGCAGGGGGTGGTCCACTTC. Translated: CASSLGQGVVHF. The complete variable domain, with remaining parts taken from reference TRBV28 and TRBJ2-7, reads DVKVTQSSRYLVKRTGEKVFLECVQDMDHENMFWYRQDPGLGLRLIYFSYDVKMKEKGDIPEGYSVSREKKERFSLILESASTNQTSMYLCASSLGQGVVHFGPGTRLTVT.

The chain employs TRBV2 and TRBJ2-2; no clear D. The germline V and J ends were trimmed by 2 bases and 4 bases, with 5 bases remaining between them. Germline CDR1 is SNHLY and CDR2 is FYNNEI. This CDR3 contains 13 residues. The CDR3 reads CASSEQVTGELFF. The CDR3 DNA follows: TGTGCCAGCAGTGAACAGGTCACCGGGGAGCTGTTTTTT.

This sequence joins TRBV27 and TRBJ2-1, with 8 nucleotides matching TRBD2. This CDR3 comprises 17 residues. V was clipped by 5 bases and J by 0 bases; unmatched bases: 9. The germline gives CDR1 MNHEY, CDR2 SMNVEV (reference sequence). CDR3 region: CASSPQSSGFSYNEQFF. The CDR3 DNA follows: TGTGCCAGCAGTCCTCAATCTAGCGGGTTCTCCTACAATGAGCAGTTCTTC.

Turning to this clone: This specimen includes other DNA sequences encoding the same CDR3. J is TRBJ2-1 and V is TRBV29-1; D call uncertain. The CDR3 extends over 10 amino acids. CDR1 SQVTM and CDR2 ANQGSEA come from the germline V gene. Trimming removed 4 bases at V and 7 bases at J, with 5 bases between. CDR3 in amino acids: CSVALNEQFF. DNA for the CDR3: TGCAGCGTTGCCCTAAATGAGCAGTTCTTC.

The gene calls are TRBV28 and TRBJ1-2, with TRBD1 matching 9 bases. This CDR3 is built from 13 residues. Germline assignment: CDR1 MDHEN and CDR2 SYDVKM. V lost 2 bases, J lost 6 bases, and 1 base stayed unmatched. The CDR3 coding sequence is TGTGCCAGCAGTTTACGGGACAGGGATGGCTACACCTTC. This translates into CASSLRDRDGYTF.

V usage is TRBV4-3 and J usage is TRBJ2-3; 7 bases align to TRBD2. With V trimmed by 4 bases and J by 3 bases, 7 bases remained unmatched. CDR1 and CDR2 from the germline V gene are LGHNA and YSLEER. The CDR3 extends over 15 amino acids. Here the CDR3 reads CASSPRGELTDTQYF. DNA of the CDR3: TGCGCCAGCAGCCCCCGGGGGGAATTAACAGATACGCAGTATTTT.

The chain joins TRBV6-1 to TRBJ2-7, with TRBD2 matching 13 bases. The CDR3 has 16 residues. J lost 5 bases, V lost 2 bases, and 6 bases had no gene match. Germline V gives CDR1 MNHNS, CDR2 SASEGT. In DNA, the CDR3 is TGTGCCAGCAGTGAATATAGGACTAGCGGGAGCGACGAGCAGTACTTC. It specifies CASSEYRTSGSDEQYF.

The chain combines TRBV2 with TRBJ2-1, with 9 nucleotides matching TRBD2. Trimming took 11 bases from V and 1 from J; bases not matched to a gene: 15. The CDR3 sequence is 17 residues long. Per the germline V gene, CDR1 is SNHLY and CDR2 is FYNNEI. The DNA of the CDR3 is TGTGCCCTGGGGGGCGCTTCTAGCGGGATTTCCTACAATGAGCAGTTCTTC. It specifies CALGGASSGISYNEQFF.